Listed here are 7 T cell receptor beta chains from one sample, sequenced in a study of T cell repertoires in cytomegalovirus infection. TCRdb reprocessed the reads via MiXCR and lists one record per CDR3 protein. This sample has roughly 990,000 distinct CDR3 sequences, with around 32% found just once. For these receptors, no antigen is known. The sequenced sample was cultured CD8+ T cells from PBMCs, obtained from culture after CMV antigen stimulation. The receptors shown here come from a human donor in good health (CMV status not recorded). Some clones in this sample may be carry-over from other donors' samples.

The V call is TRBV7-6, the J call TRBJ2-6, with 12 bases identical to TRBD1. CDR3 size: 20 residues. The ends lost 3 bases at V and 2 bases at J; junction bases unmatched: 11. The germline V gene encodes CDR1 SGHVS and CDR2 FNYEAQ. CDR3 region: CASSFPSGQGALPGANVLTF. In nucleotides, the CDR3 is TGTGCCAGCAGCTTTCCTTCGGGACAGGGGGCGCTACCTGGGGCCAACGTCCTGACTTTC.

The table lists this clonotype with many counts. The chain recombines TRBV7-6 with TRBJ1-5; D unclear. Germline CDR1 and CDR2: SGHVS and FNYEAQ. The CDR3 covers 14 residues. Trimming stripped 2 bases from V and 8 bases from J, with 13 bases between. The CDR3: CASSLNYGKKPQHF. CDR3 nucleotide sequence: TGTGCCAGCAGCTTAAATTACGGGAAAAAGCCCCAGCATTTT.

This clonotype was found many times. CDR3 sequence: CASSLEAPYNEQFF. CDR3 sequence (DNA): TGTGCCAGCAGCTTAGAGGCCCCGTACAATGAGCAGTTCTTC. The chain employs TRBV7-8 and TRBJ2-1; D unresolved. The CDR3 is 14 amino acids. CDR1 is SGHVS, CDR2 FQNEAQ, per germline. The V end lost 1 base, the J end lost 4 bases, and 8 bases lay between the germline ends.

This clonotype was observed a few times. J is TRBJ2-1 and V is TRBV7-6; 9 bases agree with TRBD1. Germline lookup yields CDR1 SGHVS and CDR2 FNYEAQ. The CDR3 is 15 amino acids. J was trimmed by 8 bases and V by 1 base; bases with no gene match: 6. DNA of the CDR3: TGTGCCAGCAGCTTAGACAGGGGGCGCGGATATGAGCAGTTCTTC. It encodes CASSLDRGRGYEQFF.

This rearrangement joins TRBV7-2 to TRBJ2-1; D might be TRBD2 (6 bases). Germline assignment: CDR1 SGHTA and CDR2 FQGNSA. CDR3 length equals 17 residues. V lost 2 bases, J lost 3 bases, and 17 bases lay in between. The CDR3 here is CASSLMGVGGYYNEQFF. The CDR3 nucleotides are TGTGCCAGCAGCTTAATGGGGGTCGGGGGTTACTACAATGAGCAGTTCTTC.

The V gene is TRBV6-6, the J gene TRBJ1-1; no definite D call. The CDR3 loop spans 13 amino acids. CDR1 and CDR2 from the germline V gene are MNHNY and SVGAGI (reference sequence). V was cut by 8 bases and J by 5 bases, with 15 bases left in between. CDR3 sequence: CASVPGRLTEAFF. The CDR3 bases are TGTGCCAGCGTCCCGGGCAGACTTACTGAAGCTTTCTTT.

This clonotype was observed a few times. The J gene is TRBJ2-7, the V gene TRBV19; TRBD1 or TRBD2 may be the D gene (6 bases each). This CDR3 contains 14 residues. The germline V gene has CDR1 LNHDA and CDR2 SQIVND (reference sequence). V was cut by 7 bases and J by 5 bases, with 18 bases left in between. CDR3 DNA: TGTGCCAGTAATTATGGGGGGCCAACCCACGAGCAGTACTTC. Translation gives CASNYGGPTHEQYF.